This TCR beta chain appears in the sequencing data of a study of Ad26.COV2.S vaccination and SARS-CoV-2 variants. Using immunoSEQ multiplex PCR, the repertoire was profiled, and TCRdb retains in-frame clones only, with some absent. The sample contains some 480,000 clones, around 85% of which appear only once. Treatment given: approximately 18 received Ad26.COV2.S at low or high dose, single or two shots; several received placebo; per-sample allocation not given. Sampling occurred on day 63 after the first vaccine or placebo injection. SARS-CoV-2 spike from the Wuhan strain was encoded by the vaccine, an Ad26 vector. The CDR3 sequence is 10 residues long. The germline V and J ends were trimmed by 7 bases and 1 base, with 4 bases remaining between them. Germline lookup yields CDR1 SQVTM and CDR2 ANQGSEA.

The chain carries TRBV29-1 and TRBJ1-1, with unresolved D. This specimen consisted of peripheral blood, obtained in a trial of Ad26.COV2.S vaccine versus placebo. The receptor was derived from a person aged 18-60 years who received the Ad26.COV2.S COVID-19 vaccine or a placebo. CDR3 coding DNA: TGCAGCGCAGAGAACACTGAAGCTTTCTTT. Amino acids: CSAENTEAFF. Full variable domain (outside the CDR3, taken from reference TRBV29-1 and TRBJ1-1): SAVISQKPSRDICQRGTSLTIQCQVDSQVTMMFWYRQQPGQSLTLIATANQGSEATYESGFVIDKFPISRPNLTFSTLTVSNMSPEDSSIYLCSAENTEAFFGQGTRLTVV.